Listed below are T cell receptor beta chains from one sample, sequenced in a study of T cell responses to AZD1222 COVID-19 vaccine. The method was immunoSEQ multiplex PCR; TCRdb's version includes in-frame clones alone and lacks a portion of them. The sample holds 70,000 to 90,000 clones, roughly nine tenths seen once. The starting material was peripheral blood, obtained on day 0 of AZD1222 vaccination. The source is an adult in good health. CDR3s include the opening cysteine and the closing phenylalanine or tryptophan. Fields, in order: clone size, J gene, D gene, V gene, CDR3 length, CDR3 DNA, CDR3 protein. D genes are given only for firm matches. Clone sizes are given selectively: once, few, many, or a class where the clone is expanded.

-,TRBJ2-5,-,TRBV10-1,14,TGCGCCAGCAGTGAGGAAGCGAACCAAGAGACCCAGTACTTC,CASSEEANQETQYF
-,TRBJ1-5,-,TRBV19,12,TGTGCCAGTAGTAAATCTCACCAGCCCCAGCATTTT,CASSKSHQPQHF
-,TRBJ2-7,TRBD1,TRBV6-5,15,TGTGCCAGCATTCTTGCCGGGACAGGGGGCTACGAGCAGTACTTC,CASILAGTGGYEQYF
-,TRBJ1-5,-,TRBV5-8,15,TGTGCCAGCAGCTTGCGGAGGGGTAGCAATCAGCCCCAGCATTTT,CASSLRRGSNQPQHF
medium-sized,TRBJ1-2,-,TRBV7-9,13,TGTGCCAGCAGCCCTACCTTGTCCGGTGGCTACACCTTC,CASSPTLSGGYTF
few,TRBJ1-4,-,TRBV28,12,TGTGCCAGCCGGGACGGTAGCGAAAAACTGTTTTTT,CASRDGSEKLFF
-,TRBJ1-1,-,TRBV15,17,TGTGCCACCAGCAGAGCGGAAACTTCCGACGTGAACACTGAAGCTTTCTTT,CATSRAETSDVNTEAFF
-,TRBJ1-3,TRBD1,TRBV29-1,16,TGCAGCGTAGGAACCGGACAGGGCCCCTCTGGAAACACCATATATTTT,CSVGTGQGPSGNTIYF
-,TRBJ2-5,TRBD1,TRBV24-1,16,TGTGCCACCAGTGATTTGTCAACCGGGACAGGAGAGACCCAGTACTTC,CATSDLSTGTGETQYF
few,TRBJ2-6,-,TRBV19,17,TGTGCCAGTAGTATAAGGGGGGACAGCTCTGGGGCCAACGTCCTGACTTTC,CASSIRGDSSGANVLTF
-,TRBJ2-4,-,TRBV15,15,TGTGCCACCAGCAGAGAACAGGGTTCCAAAAACATTCAGTACTTC,CATSREQGSKNIQYF